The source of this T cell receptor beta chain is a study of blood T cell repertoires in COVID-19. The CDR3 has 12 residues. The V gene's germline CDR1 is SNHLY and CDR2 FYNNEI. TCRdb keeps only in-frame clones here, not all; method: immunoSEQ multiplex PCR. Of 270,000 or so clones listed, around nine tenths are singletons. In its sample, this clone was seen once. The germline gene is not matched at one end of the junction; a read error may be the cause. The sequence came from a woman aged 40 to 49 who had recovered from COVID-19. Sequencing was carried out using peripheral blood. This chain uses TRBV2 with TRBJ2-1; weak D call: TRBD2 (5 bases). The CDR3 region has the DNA TGTGCCAGCAGTGGGCCGGACCTCACGAGGGTCTTC. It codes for CASSGPDLTRVF.